Given below is one TCR beta chain in context. Its specificity is not known. Sequenced by immunoSEQ multiplex PCR; TCRdb stores in-frame clones only, minus some. This table holds 35,000 to 50,000 clones, roughly 93% found once. This entry is derived from a study of cytomegalovirus exposure and HLA in healthy donors. Study results and caveats: The classifier was said to identify cytomegalovirus status with high specificity and sensitivity. Most TCR sequences were rare, but some public TCRs occurred in many donors.

This CDR3 is 13 amino acids long. Germline CDR1 GTSNPN, CDR2 SVGIG (reference sequence). The ends were cut back, 2 bases at V and 4 bases at J, with 8 bases in the middle. V usage is TRBV30 and J usage is TRBJ2-2; D uncertain. Sequences were obtained from PBMCs. The receptor was isolated from a woman between 18 and 30 years old in good health and CMV-seronegative. In nucleotides, the CDR3 is TGTGCCTGGAGTCCGCCGGGCACCGGGGAGCTGTTTTTT. Its translation is CAWSPPGTGELFF.